A selection of T cell receptor beta chains follows, all from one sample in a study of blood T cell repertoires in COVID-19. Profiling relied on immunoSEQ multiplex PCR, and the TCRdb table lists in-frame clones only, not all of them. The sample lists 60,000 to 65,000 clones, 88% occurring once. Input material: peripheral blood. The receptors come from a man in his fifties or sixties with active COVID-19. CDR3s include the opening cysteine and the closing phenylalanine or tryptophan. Fields, in order: clone size, V gene, J gene, D gene, CDR3 DNA, CDR3 protein. The D gene is left open where the match is weak. Clone size appears in some rows only: once, few, many, or a class for an expanded clone.

>-|TRBV18|TRBJ1-4|-
TGTGCCAGCTCACCCGGGAAGGGTGAAAAACTGTTTTTT
CASSPGKGEKLFF
>-|TRBV5-3|TRBJ1-5|-
TGTGCCAGAAGGTTTTCAGAGGCGAGGAAGACCCAGCATTTT
CARRFSEARKTQHF
>-|TRBV6-5|TRBJ2-3|-
TGTGCCAGAAACCCGAGGGCGGCTACTCCAAATACGCAGTATTTT
CARNPRAATPNTQYF
>-|TRBV6-4|TRBJ2-1|TRBD2
TGTGCCAGCAGTGCGGGACTAGCGGGCAATGAGCAGTTCTTC
CASSAGLAGNEQFF
>-|TRBV11-2|TRBJ2-3|-
TGTGCCAGCAGCCTATTTTCTCCAGATACGCAGTATTTT
CASSLFSPDTQYF
>-|TRBV7-2|TRBJ1-4|-
TGTGCCAGCAGTGCCGGGGAGTATGAAAAACTGTTTTTT
CASSAGEYEKLFF
>-|TRBV5-4|TRBJ2-3|TRBD2
TGTGCCAGCAGCCCAGCGGGGGAGTACACAGATACGCAGTATTTT
CASSPAGEYTDTQYF
>-|TRBV6-1|TRBJ1-6|TRBD1
TGTGCCAGCAGTGAAACGACAGGGGATAATTCACCCCTCCACTTT
CASSETTGDNSPLHF
>few|TRBV28|TRBJ1-6|-
TGTGCCAGCAGTCCCCAAAGGGGGGGCTCACCCCTCCACTTT
CASSPQRGGSPLHF
>few|TRBV5-1|TRBJ1-4|-
TGCGCCAGCAGCGCAACAGGGCTAAATGAAAAACTGTTTTTT
CASSATGLNEKLFF
>once|TRBV18|TRBJ2-2|TRBD1
TGTGCCAGCTCACCGGGACAGCTTAACACCGGGGAGCTGTTTTTT
CASSPGQLNTGELFF
>-|TRBV12-5|TRBJ1-5|-
TGTGCTAGTGGTTTATCTCGTCAGCCCCAGCATTTT
CASGLSRQPQHF
>-|TRBV7-2|TRBJ2-7|TRBD2
TGTGCCAGCAGCTCGGGGGGGTTTGGCGAGCAGTACTTC
CASSSGGFGEQYF
>once|TRBV29-1|TRBJ1-1|-
TGCAGCGTGTCCAGGGGAAGGGACACTGAAGCTTTCTTT
CSVSRGRDTEAFF
>-|TRBV19|TRBJ2-1|TRBD2
TGTGCCAGTAGTATAGGTTGGCGGGGGAAATCGACTGTCCGGAATGAGCAGTTCTTC
CASSIGWRGKSTVRNEQFF
>-|TRBV18|TRBJ1-2|-
TGTGCCAGCTCACCTCTGACGGGGGACTATGGCTACACCTTC
CASSPLTGDYGYTF
>-|TRBV5-1|TRBJ2-5|-
TGCGCCAGCAGCCCGGAGGGTGGTCGGTGGGAGACCCAGTACTTC
CASSPEGGRWETQYF
>-|TRBV7-9|TRBJ2-5|-
TGTGCCAGCAGCTTAGTAGTCATGCAAGTTGAAGAGACCCAGTACTTC
CASSLVVMQVEETQYF
>-|TRBV6-5|TRBJ1-1|-
TGTGCCAGCAGTTACACGGGGTCCCAAACTGAAGCTTTCTTT
CASSYTGSQTEAFF
>-|TRBV5-1|TRBJ2-3|TRBD2
TGCGCCAGCAGCCCCAGCGGGGGGGTAGATACGCAGTATTTT
CASSPSGGVDTQYF
>-|TRBV7-9|TRBJ2-1|-
TGTGCCAGCATTGGGGCCCATTTGGCATCCTACAATGAGCAGTTCTTC
CASIGAHLASYNEQFF
>-|TRBV19|TRBJ2-3|TRBD1
TGTGCCAGTAGCAGACAGGGGGGATCAGGTACGCAGTATTTT
CASSRQGGSGTQYF
>once|TRBV5-5|TRBJ1-4|-
TGTGCCAGCGGTCCACAGGGTCGCGAGGATGAAAAACTGTTTTTT
CASGPQGREDEKLFF
>-|TRBV10-3|TRBJ2-3|TRBD2
TGTGCCATCAGTGTGGCAGCGGGGGGCACAGATACGCAGTATTTT
CAISVAAGGTDTQYF
>-|TRBV12-5|TRBJ1-1|-
TGTGCTAGTGGCTTTTATACTGAAGCTTTCTTT
CASGFYTEAFF
>-|TRBV2|TRBJ1-3|-
TGTGCCAGCAGTGTTGGTGCGACTGGAAACACCATATATTTT
CASSVGATGNTIYF
>-|TRBV2|TRBJ1-5|-
TGTGCCAGCAGGGCTCTAGAGGTTGGGCCCCAGCATTTT
CASRALEVGPQHF
>-|TRBV7-2|TRBJ2-1|TRBD2
TGTGCCAGCAGCCCCCCGGGACTAAGGTACAATGAGCAGTTCTTC
CASSPPGLRYNEQFF
>-|TRBV7-2|TRBJ1-2|-
TGTGCCAGCAGCTCCCGGACAGCTTACTATGGCTACACCTTC
CASSSRTAYYGYTF
>-|TRBV3-1/TRBV3-2|TRBJ2-5|-
TGTGCCAGCAGCTTTCTCTCTCCTTTCTCTGAGACCCAGTACTTC
CASSFLSPFSETQYF
>-|TRBV6-5|TRBJ1-1|-
TGTGCCAGCAGTCTAGACGGCCGCGTAGCTTTCTTT
CASSLDGRVAFF
>once|TRBV9|TRBJ2-1|-
TGTGCCAGCAGCGGCCTTAGGGGCTTCCCCTACAATGAGCAGTTCTTC
CASSGLRGFPYNEQFF
>-|TRBV6-5|TRBJ2-7|TRBD1
TGTGCCAGCAGTCCCCGGGACAGGGCCTACGAGCAGTACTTC
CASSPRDRAYEQYF
>-|TRBV5-1|TRBJ2-2|TRBD1
TGCGCCAGCAGCCAGGGGGCAGGGGCGAACACCGGGGAGCTGTTTTTT
CASSQGAGANTGELFF
>-|TRBV13|TRBJ2-5|TRBD2
TGTGCCAGCAGCCCCCGACTAGCGGGGGGGGAGACCCAGTACTTC
CASSPRLAGGETQYF
>-|TRBV2|TRBJ2-5|TRBD2
TGTGCCAGCACCCCCCAGACTAGCGGGGGGAGGGAGACCCAGTACTTC
CASTPQTSGGRETQYF
>-|TRBV30|TRBJ2-7|-
TGTGCCTGGAACCGCGGTTTTAGTGGGTACGAGCAGTACTTC
CAWNRGFSGYEQYF
>once|TRBV11-2|TRBJ2-7|TRBD1
TGTGCCAGCAGCTTAGCGGGGACAGCCACCTACGAGCAGTACTTC
CASSLAGTATYEQYF
>-|TRBV7-9|TRBJ1-4|-
TGTGCCAGCAGCTTAAACAGTGGGGAAAAACTGTTTTTT
CASSLNSGEKLFF
>few|TRBV4-3|TRBJ1-5|-
TGCGCCAGCAGCCAATCGGGAGGCAATCAGCCCCAGCATTTT
CASSQSGGNQPQHF
>-|TRBV12-3/TRBV12-4|TRBJ1-5|-
TGTGCCAGCAGTTACCAGGGGTTTGACGCCCAGCATTTT
CASSYQGFDAQHF
>-|TRBV5-1|TRBJ1-2|TRBD1
TGCGCCAGCACTATGGGACAGGGAAACTATGGCTACACCTTC
CASTMGQGNYGYTF
>once|TRBV2|TRBJ1-5|-
TGTGCCAGCAGGTCAGGGAACAGCAATCAGCCCCAGCATTTT
CASRSGNSNQPQHF
>-|TRBV13|TRBJ1-6|TRBD1
TGTGCCAGCAGCTTCCCGGGACAGGGAGGGGATTCACCCCTCCACTTT
CASSFPGQGGDSPLHF
>once|TRBV7-9|TRBJ2-1|-
TGTGCGCCGGGGGAGCAGTTCTTC
CAPGEQFF
>-|TRBV5-1|TRBJ2-3|TRBD2
TGCGCCAGCAGCTCGGGGGGGGCGCCAGATACGCAGTATTTT
CASSSGGAPDTQYF
>-|TRBV5-4|TRBJ2-5|-
TGTGCCAGCAGCTTGGGGCGGACAGACCAAGAGACCCAGTACTTC
CASSLGRTDQETQYF
>-|TRBV7-3|TRBJ2-3|-
TGTGCCAGCAGCTATTACAGAACAGATACGCAGTATTTT
CASSYYRTDTQYF
>few|TRBV12-3/TRBV12-4|TRBJ1-6|-
TGTGCCAGCAGCCAGAATAATTCACCCCTCCACTTT
CASSQNNSPLHF